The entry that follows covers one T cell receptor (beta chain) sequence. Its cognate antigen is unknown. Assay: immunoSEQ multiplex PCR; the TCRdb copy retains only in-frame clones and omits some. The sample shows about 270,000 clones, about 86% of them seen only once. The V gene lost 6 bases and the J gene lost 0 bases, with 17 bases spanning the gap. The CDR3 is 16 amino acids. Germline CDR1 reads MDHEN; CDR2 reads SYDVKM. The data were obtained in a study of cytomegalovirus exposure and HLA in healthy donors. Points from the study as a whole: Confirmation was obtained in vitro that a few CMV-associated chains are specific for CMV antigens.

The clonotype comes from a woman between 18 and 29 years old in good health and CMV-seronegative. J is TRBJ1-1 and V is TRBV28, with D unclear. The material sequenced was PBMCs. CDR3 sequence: CASSIRPLYMNTEAFF. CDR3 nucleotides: TGTGCCAGCAGCATTCGCCCGCTGTACATGAACACTGAAGCTTTCTTT.